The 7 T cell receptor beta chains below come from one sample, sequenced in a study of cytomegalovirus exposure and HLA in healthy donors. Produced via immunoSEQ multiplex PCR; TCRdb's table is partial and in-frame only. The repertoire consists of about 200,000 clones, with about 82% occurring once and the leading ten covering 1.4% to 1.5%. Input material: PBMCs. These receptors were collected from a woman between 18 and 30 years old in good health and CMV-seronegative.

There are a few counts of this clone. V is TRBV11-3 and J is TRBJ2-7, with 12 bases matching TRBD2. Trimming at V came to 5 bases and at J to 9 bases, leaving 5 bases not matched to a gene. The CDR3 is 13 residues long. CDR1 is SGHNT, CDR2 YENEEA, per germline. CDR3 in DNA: TGTGCCAGCAGCGCGACTAGCGGGAGCGGGCAGTACTTC. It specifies CASSATSGSGQYF.

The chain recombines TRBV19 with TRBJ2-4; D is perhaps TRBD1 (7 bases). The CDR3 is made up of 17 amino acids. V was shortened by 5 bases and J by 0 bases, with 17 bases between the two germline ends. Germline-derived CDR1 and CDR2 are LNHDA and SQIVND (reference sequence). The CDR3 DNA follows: TGTGCCAGTAGTGTTTATCGACAGGGAGGAGCCAAAAACATTCAGTACTTC. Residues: CASSVYRQGGAKNIQYF. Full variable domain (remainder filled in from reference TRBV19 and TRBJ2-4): DGGITQSPKYLFRKEGQNVTLSCEQNLNHDAMYWYRQDPGQGLRLIYYSQIVNDFQKGDIAEGYSVSREKKESFPLTVTSAQKNPTAFYLCASSVYRQGGAKNIQYFGAGTRLSVL.

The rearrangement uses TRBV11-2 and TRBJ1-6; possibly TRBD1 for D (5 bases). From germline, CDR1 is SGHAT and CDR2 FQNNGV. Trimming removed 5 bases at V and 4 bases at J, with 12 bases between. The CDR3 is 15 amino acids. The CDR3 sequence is CASSLQQVYNSPLHF. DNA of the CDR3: TGTGCCAGCAGCCTCCAACAGGTTTATAATTCACCCCTCCACTTT.

In DNA form, the CDR3 reads TGTGCCAGCAGCCAAGTTTCGCGAGCGGGAGGCCGAACCGCCTACGAGCAGTACTTC. Translated, it gives CASSQVSRAGGRTAYEQYF. The chain uses TRBV4-2 and TRBJ2-7; 9 bases are shared with TRBD2. Germline trimming cut 1 base from V and 2 bases from J; bases unmatched to any gene: 15. The germline gives CDR1 LGHNA, CDR2 YNFKEQ. The CDR3 loop spans 19 amino acids.

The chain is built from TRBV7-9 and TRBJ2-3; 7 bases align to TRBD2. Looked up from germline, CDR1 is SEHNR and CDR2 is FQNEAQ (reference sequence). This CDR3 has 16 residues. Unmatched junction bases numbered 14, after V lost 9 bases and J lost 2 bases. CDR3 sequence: CARGGDTGTITDTQYF. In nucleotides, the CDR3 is TGTGCCAGGGGAGGGGATACCGGGACTATCACAGATACGCAGTATTTT.

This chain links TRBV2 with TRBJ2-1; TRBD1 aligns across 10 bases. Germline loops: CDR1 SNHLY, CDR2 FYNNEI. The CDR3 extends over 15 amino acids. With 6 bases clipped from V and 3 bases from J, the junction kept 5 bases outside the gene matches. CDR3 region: CASSDGQGDYNEQFF. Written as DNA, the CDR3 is TGTGCCAGCAGCGACGGACAGGGGGACTACAATGAGCAGTTCTTC. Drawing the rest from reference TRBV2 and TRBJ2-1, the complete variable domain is EPEVTQTPSHQVTQMGQEVILRCVPISNHLYFYWYRQILGQKVEFLVSFYNNEISEKSEIFDDQFSVERPDGSNFTLKIRSTKLEDSAMYFCASSDGQGDYNEQFFGPGTRLTVL.

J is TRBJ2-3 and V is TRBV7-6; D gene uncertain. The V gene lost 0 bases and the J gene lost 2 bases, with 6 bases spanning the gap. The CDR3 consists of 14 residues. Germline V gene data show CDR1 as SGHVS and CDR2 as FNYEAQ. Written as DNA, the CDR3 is TGTGCCAGCAGCTTAGCGCGCCTCACAGATACGCAGTATTTT. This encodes CASSLARLTDTQYF.